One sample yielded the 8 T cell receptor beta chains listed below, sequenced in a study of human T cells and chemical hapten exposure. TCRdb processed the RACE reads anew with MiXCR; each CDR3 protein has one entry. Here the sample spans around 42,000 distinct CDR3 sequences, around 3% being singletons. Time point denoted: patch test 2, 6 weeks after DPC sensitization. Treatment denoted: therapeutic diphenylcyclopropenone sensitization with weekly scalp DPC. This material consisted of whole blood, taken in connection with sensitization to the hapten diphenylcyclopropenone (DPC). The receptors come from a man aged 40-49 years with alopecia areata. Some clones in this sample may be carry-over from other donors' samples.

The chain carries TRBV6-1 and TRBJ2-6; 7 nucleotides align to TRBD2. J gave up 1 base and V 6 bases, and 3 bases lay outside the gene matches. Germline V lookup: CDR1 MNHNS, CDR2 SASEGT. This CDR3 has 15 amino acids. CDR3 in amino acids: CASRTGGSGANVLTF. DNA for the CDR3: TGTGCCAGCAGAACGGGGGGATCTGGGGCCAACGTCCTGACTTTC.

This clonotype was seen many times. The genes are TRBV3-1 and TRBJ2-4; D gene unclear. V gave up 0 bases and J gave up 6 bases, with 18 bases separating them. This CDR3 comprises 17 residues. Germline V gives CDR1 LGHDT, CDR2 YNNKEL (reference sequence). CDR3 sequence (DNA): TGTGCCAGCAGCCAAGAGGATTCATGGGGAAGAGGAAACATTCAGTACTTC. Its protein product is CASSQEDSWGRGNIQYF.

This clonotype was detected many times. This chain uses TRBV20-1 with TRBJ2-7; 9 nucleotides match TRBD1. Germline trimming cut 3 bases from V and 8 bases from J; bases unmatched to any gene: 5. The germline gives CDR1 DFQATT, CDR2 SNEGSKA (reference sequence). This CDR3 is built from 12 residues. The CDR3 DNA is TGCAGTGCTAGTATTACAGGGGGCAAGCAGTACTTC. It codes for CSASITGGKQYF.

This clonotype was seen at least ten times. The DNA for the CDR3 is TGTGCCAGCAGGCCCGGGACTAGCGGGAGCCCCACGCAGTATTTT. This codes for CASRPGTSGSPTQYF. The genes are TRBV28 and TRBJ2-3; 14 bases fit TRBD2. CDR3 size: 15 residues. Germline loops: CDR1 MDHEN, CDR2 SYDVKM. V trimming: 6 bases; J trimming: 9 bases; junction bases outside the gene matches: 8.

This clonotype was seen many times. CDR3 protein: CASSTRTGRTGNEQFF. DNA of the CDR3: TGTGCCAGCAGTACACGGACAGGGAGGACGGGGAATGAGCAGTTCTTC. The rearrangement links TRBV28 to TRBJ2-1, with 8 bases identical to TRBD1. Germline CDR1 reads MDHEN; CDR2 reads SYDVKM. The CDR3 has 16 amino acids. The J segment lost 7 bases and the V segment lost 5 bases, leaving 13 bases of the junction unmatched. The complete variable domain, with remaining parts taken from reference TRBV28 and TRBJ2-1, reads DVKVTQSSRYLVKRTGEKVFLECVQDMDHENMFWYRQDPGLGLRLIYFSYDVKMKEKGDIPEGYSVSREKKERFSLILESASTNQTSMYLCASSTRTGRTGNEQFFGPGTRLTVL.

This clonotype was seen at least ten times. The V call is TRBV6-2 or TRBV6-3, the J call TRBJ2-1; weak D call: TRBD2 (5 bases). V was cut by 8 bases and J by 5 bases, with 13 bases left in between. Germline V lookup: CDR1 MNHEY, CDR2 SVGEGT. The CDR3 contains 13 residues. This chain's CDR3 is CASQPLRDNEQFF. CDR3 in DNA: TGTGCCAGCCAGCCACTGCGGGACAATGAGCAGTTCTTC.

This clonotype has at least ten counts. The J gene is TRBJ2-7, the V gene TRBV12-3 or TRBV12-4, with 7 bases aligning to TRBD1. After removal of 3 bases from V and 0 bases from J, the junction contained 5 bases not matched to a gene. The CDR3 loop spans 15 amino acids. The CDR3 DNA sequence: TGTGCCAGCAGTTTCTTACAGGGGCACTCCTACGAGCAGTACTTC. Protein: CASSFLQGHSYEQYF.

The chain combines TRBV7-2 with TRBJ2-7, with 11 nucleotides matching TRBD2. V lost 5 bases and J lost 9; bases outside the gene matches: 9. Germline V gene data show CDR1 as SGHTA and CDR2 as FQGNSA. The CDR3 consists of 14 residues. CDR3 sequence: CASSRSGRVLGQYF. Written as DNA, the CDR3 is TGTGCCAGCAGCCGTAGCGGGAGGGTCCTCGGGCAGTACTTC.